The 20 T cell receptor beta chains reported below all come from one sample, sequenced in a study of shared clonotypes between healthy human individuals. Assay: immunoSEQ multiplex PCR; the TCRdb copy retains only in-frame clones and omits some. Found here are fewer than 850,000 clones, around 96% of them singletons; the top ten hold around 0.21%. Naive CD8 cells comprised CD45RO-negative, CCR7-positively selected cells, excluding terminally differentiated effector memory CD45RA+ cells. Specimen: naive CD8+ T cells sorted from blood. The receptor source for this set is a man aged 25-45 years in good health.

The chain couples TRBV15 to TRBJ1-5; D unresolved. Germline CDR1 reads LNHNV; CDR2 reads YYDKDF (reference sequence). Trimming left V 0 bases short and J 5 bases short, with 11 bases between. The CDR3 loop spans 15 amino acids. The DNA of the CDR3 is TGTGCCACCAGCAGAGATATGGGCTTAGATCAGCCCCAGCATTTT. Its protein is CATSRDMGLDQPQHF. Filled out from reference TRBV15 and TRBJ1-5, the complete variable domain reads DAMVIQNPRYQVTQFGKPVTLSCSQTLNHNVMYWYQQKSSQAPKLLFHYYDKDFNNEADTPDNFQSRRPNTSFCFLDIRSPGLGDTAMYLCATSRDMGLDQPQHFGDGTRLSIL.

This chain links TRBV20-1 with TRBJ1-2; D not certain. Germline V gene data show CDR1 as DFQATT and CDR2 as SNEGSKA (reference sequence). The CDR3 length is 11 residues. Trimming took 0 bases from V and 6 from J, leaving 5 bases between them. CDR3 sequence: CSARDRNGYTF. In nucleotides, the CDR3 is TGCAGTGCTAGAGACAGAAATGGCTACACCTTC.

The V call is TRBV28, the J call TRBJ1-2, with no clear D. V lost 11 bases and J 3 bases, leaving 16 bases between the germline ends. The germline V gene has CDR1 MDHEN and CDR2 SYDVKM. The CDR3 has 13 amino acids. The DNA for the CDR3 is TGTGCCGGGAGGAGGGAATGGGACTATGGCTACACCTTC. It is translated as CAGRREWDYGYTF.

The V call is TRBV5-1, the J call TRBJ2-7; no clear D gene. V shed 0 bases and J shed 1 base, with 8 bases lying between them. The germline gives CDR1 SGHRS, CDR2 YFSETQ. This CDR3 region has 14 residues. CDR3 DNA: TGCGCCAGCAGCTTGGTCACCGCGTCCTACGAGCAGTACTTC. It yields the protein CASSLVTASYEQYF.

This clone was picked up one time. The V call is TRBV5-1, the J call TRBJ2-5, with D unresolved. Germline-derived CDR1 and CDR2 are SGHRS and YFSETQ. CDR3 size: 14 residues. V lost 4 bases to trimming and J lost 2 bases, with 12 bases between them. CDR3 region: CASSAVGGQETQYF. The CDR3 DNA sequence: TGCGCCAGCAGCGCGGTCGGCGGACAAGAGACCCAGTACTTC. The full variable domain, its missing parts supplied by reference TRBV5-1 and TRBJ2-5, is KAGVTQTPRYLIKTRGQQVTLSCSPISGHRSVSWYQQTPGQGLQFLFEYFSETQRNKGNFPGRFSGRQFSNSRSEMNVSTLELGDSALYLCASSAVGGQETQYFGPGTRLLVL.

The chain couples TRBV27 to TRBJ1-5; TRBD1 agrees at 8 bases. Unmatched junction bases numbered 15, after V lost 5 bases and J lost 3 bases. Germline V gene sequence: CDR1 MNHEY, CDR2 SMNVEV (reference sequence). This CDR3 region has 18 residues. The CDR3 DNA follows: TGTGCCAGCAGTCAATATCCCGGCGGACAGGGTTACAATCAGCCCCAGCATTTT. Translated: CASSQYPGGQGYNQPQHF.

The chain employs TRBV15 and TRBJ2-7; 8 nucleotides agree with TRBD1. CDR3 length equals 15 residues. Trimming took 3 bases from V and 0 from J; bases not matched to a gene: 4. The germline CDR1 and CDR2 sequences are LNHNV and YYDKDF (reference sequence). The CDR3 sequence is CATSSEGQDSYEQYF. DNA for the CDR3: TGTGCCACCAGCAGCGAGGGACAGGACTCCTACGAGCAGTACTTC.

The chain couples TRBV7-2 to TRBJ1-1, with 7 positions matching TRBD1. The CDR3 is made up of 16 amino acids. Trimming at V came to 2 bases and at J to 3 bases, leaving 9 bases not matched to a gene. CDR1 SGHTA and CDR2 FQGNSA come from the germline V gene. The chain's CDR3 is CASSLPRQGSDTEAFF. CDR3 DNA: TGTGCCAGCAGCTTACCCCGACAGGGATCAGACACTGAAGCTTTCTTT.

Concerning this clone: The same CDR3 can be traced to other DNA sequences in this sample. The chain carries TRBV7-9 and TRBJ1-1; no firm D call. V dropped 5 bases and J dropped 1 base, with 8 bases sitting between them. This CDR3 region has 13 residues. CDR1 SEHNR and CDR2 FQNEAQ come from the germline V gene (reference sequence). The CDR3 nucleotides are TGTGCCAGCAGCCCTAGTGGGAACACTGAAGCTTTCTTT. Protein product: CASSPSGNTEAFF.

V usage is TRBV2 and J usage is TRBJ2-1; D gene uncertain. Between the trimmed V and J ends, which lost 8 bases and 15 bases, there was a span of 14 bases. CDR1 is SNHLY, CDR2 FYNNEI, per germline. CDR3 size: 10 residues. CDR3 loop: CASVAEKPFF. DNA for the CDR3: TGTGCCAGCGTCGCCGAGAAGCCGTTCTTC.

This rearrangement joins TRBV5-4 to TRBJ1-2; D may be TRBD1 (5 bases). The CDR3 extends over 14 amino acids. V gave up 2 bases and J gave up 5 bases, with 13 bases separating them. The germline V gene has CDR1 SGHNT and CDR2 YYREEE (reference sequence). DNA for the CDR3: TGTGCCAGCAGCTTTCGGCAGGGCCGGTATGGCTACACCTTC. It codes for CASSFRQGRYGYTF.

The chain couples TRBV9 to TRBJ2-3; TRBD2 matches at 14 bases. V was pared by 3 bases and J by 4 bases, with 13 bases of the junction left unmatched. Germline values: CDR1 SGDLS, CDR2 YYNGEE. The CDR3 is made up of 19 amino acids. CDR3: CASSGRLAGGPLFADTQYF. The CDR3 DNA sequence: TGTGCCAGCAGCGGAAGACTAGCGGGAGGGCCTTTGTTTGCAGATACGCAGTATTTT.

This sequence joins TRBV18 and TRBJ2-3; no clear D gene. Trimming stripped 5 bases from V and 4 bases from J, with 10 bases between. The V gene's germline CDR1 is KGHSH and CDR2 LQKENI. This CDR3 has 13 residues. In DNA form, the CDR3 reads TGTGCCAGCTCAACGGATGGGTCAGATACGCAGTATTTT. Translated: CASSTDGSDTQYF.

The chain has TRBV28 and TRBJ1-2; 8 nucleotides align to TRBD1. With 3 bases clipped from V and 4 bases from J, the junction kept 4 bases outside the gene matches. This CDR3 region has 14 residues. The germline V gene encodes CDR1 MDHEN and CDR2 SYDVKM. CDR3 sequence reads: CASSFQGAIYGYTF. For the CDR3, the DNA is TGTGCCAGCAGTTTTCAGGGGGCGATCTATGGCTACACCTTC.

This rearrangement joins TRBV6-1 to TRBJ1-2; D is ambiguous. CDR1 and CDR2 from the germline V gene are MNHNS and SASEGT. The CDR3 has 12 residues. V shed 6 bases and J shed 3 bases, with 8 bases lying between them. This chain's CDR3 is CASRDGYYGYTF. For the CDR3, the DNA is TGTGCCAGCAGGGACGGATACTATGGCTACACCTTC.

The chain combines TRBV7-9 with TRBJ2-7; tentatively, D is TRBD2 (5 bases). Germline values: CDR1 SEHNR, CDR2 FQNEAQ (reference sequence). The CDR3 has 14 amino acids. Trimming removed 3 bases at V and 4 bases at J, with 13 bases between. In DNA form, the CDR3 reads TGTGCCAGCAGCTTTACCACTACTAGTTACGAGCAGTACTTC. It codes for CASSFTTTSYEQYF.

V and J are TRBV2 and TRBJ2-1; possibly TRBD2 for D (5 bases). Trimming took 7 bases from V and 4 from J, leaving 23 bases between them. Germline V gene sequence: CDR1 SNHLY, CDR2 FYNNEI. CDR3 size: 17 residues. The CDR3 is CASKGFQVEEDYNEQFF. DNA of the CDR3: TGTGCCAGCAAGGGATTCCAGGTCGAGGAGGATTACAATGAGCAGTTCTTC.

J is TRBJ2-5 and V is TRBV7-8, with D possibly being TRBD1 or TRBD2 (5 bases each). Germline lookup yields CDR1 SGHVS and CDR2 FQNEAQ. The CDR3 contains 11 residues. Trimming took 6 bases from V and 5 from J, leaving 7 bases between them. DNA of the CDR3: TGTGCCAGCAGAGAGGGGGAGACCCAGTACTTC. Its protein is CASREGETQYF.

V gene TRBV7-9 combines with J gene TRBJ2-7; D ambiguous. This CDR3 comprises 14 residues. The V end was cut by 4 bases, the J end by 2 bases, with 12 bases between. Per germline, CDR1 SEHNR and CDR2 FQNEAQ (reference sequence). DNA for the CDR3: TGTGCCAGCAGCTCATGGACGGATACCTACGAGCAGTACTTC. Translating it yields CASSSWTDTYEQYF.

Only a few counts were recorded for this clone. The chain joins TRBV28 to TRBJ2-7; 7 bases fit TRBD1. Germline V gene sequence: CDR1 MDHEN, CDR2 SYDVKM. The CDR3 contains 15 residues. V trimming: 8 bases; J trimming: 0 bases; junction bases outside the gene matches: 10. The CDR3 loop is CASAPLDRSSYEQYF. CDR3 DNA: TGTGCCAGCGCTCCATTGGACAGGAGCTCCTACGAGCAGTACTTC.